Presented here are 17 T cell receptor beta chains from one specimen sequenced in a study of low-dose radiotherapy and immunotherapy resistance in tumors. TRAV- and TRBV-specific primers, spanning alpha and beta chains, primed first-strand cDNA. TCRs were amplified for 15 to 25 PCR cycles with a constant-region primer and V-primer adapter. TCRdb used MiXCR to reprocess the reads, holding one entry per CDR3 protein. The sample yields around 83,000 distinct CDR3 sequences, approximately 20% seen once. Described time point: before trial treatment. This specimen was PBMCs, taken before treatment. These receptors were taken from a male donor with prostate cancer.

About this clonotype: A far more abundant clone sits one base away, making this likely a read error. V gene TRBV6-1 combines with J gene TRBJ2-7; perhaps TRBD2 as D (7 bases). Trimming removed 5 bases from V and 7 bases from J, with 24 bases in between. This CDR3 has 16 residues. CDR1 is MNHNS, CDR2 SASEGT, per germline. CDR3 in DNA: TGTGCCAGCAGTTTGGGGGGGACAAGCTCCTACAATGAGCAGTACTTC. It translates to CASSLGGTSSYNEQYF.

There are many counts of this clonotype. The V and J genes are TRBV24-1 and TRBJ2-7; TRBD2 matches at 14 bases. V lost 4 bases and J lost 4; bases outside the gene matches: 5. CDR1 is KGHDR and CDR2 is SFDVKD in the germline V gene. The CDR3 sequence is 16 residues long. This CDR3 is CATSEPTSGRVYEQYF. Written as DNA, the CDR3 is TGTGCCACCAGTGAGCCGACTAGCGGGAGGGTTTACGAGCAGTACTTC.

Details on this clonotype: One base separates it from a far larger clone, so it is likely a read error. V gene TRBV6-9 combines with J gene TRBJ2-5; TRBD1 agrees at 7 bases. J gave up 11 bases and V 3 bases, and 12 bases lay outside the gene matches. CDR1 is MNHGY, CDR2 SVAAGI, per germline. The CDR3 has 14 amino acids. CDR3 sequence (DNA): TGTGCCAGCAGTTACACAGGGACAGCCAATGAGCAGTACTTC. Its protein is CASSYTGTANEQYF.

This clonotype came up many times. The chain links TRBV20-1 to TRBJ2-1; TRBD2 agrees at 8 bases. The germline V gene has CDR1 DFQATT and CDR2 SNEGSKA (reference sequence). V was clipped by 3 bases and J by 9 bases; unmatched bases: 13. The CDR3 covers 15 residues. This CDR3 is CSARGDRAGVAEQFF. CDR3 coding DNA: TGCAGTGCTAGGGGGGACCGAGCGGGAGTAGCTGAGCAGTTCTTC.

This clonotype was counted ten times or more. The chain recombines TRBV4-1 with TRBJ1-1; D gene ambiguous. V lost 0 bases, J lost 0 bases, and 8 bases lay in between. CDR1 is MGHRA, CDR2 YSYEKL, per germline. The CDR3 is 15 amino acids. CDR3 protein: CASSQDPQMNTEAFF. The CDR3 DNA reads TGCGCCAGCAGCCAAGATCCACAAATGAACACTGAAGCTTTCTTT.

The chain carries TRBV5-6 and TRBJ2-5, with D maybe TRBD2 (5 bases). The CDR3 is made up of 16 amino acids. CDR1 is SGHDT, CDR2 YYEEEE, per germline. The V gene lost 4 bases and the J gene lost 4 bases, with 20 bases spanning the gap. CDR3 nucleotides: TGTGCCAGCAGCCAAATAAAGCGGAGCGCTGGAGAGACCCAGTACTTC. It translates to CASSQIKRSAGETQYF.

This clonotype has a handful of counts. The genes are TRBV19 and TRBJ2-1; 10 bases line up with TRBD1. Germline CDR1 LNHDA, CDR2 SQIVND (reference sequence). The ends lost 4 bases at V and 9 bases at J; junction bases unmatched: 9. The CDR3 is 15 amino acids. DNA for the CDR3: TGTGCCAGTAGTAACCGGGACAGGGGCGCGACTGAGCAGTTCTTC. This encodes CASSNRDRGATEQFF.

On this clonotype itself: The junction does not match germline at one end; this may be a read error. J is TRBJ2-7 and V is TRBV28; D remains unclear. Germline V CDR1 and CDR2: MDHEN, SYDVKM. The CDR3 sequence is 11 residues long. The CDR3 protein is CANSLGYEQYF. For the CDR3, the DNA is TGTGCCAACAGTCTGGGCTACGAGCAGTACTTC.

This clonotype was counted only a few times. It is unclear where the CDR3 begins or ends on the DNA, so no DNA is shown, and the CDR3 is as TCRdb lists it. The V and J genes are TRBV1 and TRBJ1-4. TRBV1 is annotated as a pseudogene. The CDR3 is 17 amino acids long, termini counted. CDR3 loop: CTSSQDPDGFNEKLFFF.

In this sample, this clonotype turned up many times. This chain connects TRBV4-3 to TRBJ1-4, with TRBD1 as a possible D gene (6 bases). The CDR3 runs to 16 residues. Germline loops: CDR1 LGHNA, CDR2 YSLEER. V lost 0 bases to trimming and J lost 8 bases, with 16 bases between them. This CDR3 is CASSQDSGGQYEKLFF. The CDR3 DNA reads TGCGCCAGCAGCCAAGATAGCGGGGGCCAATACGAAAAACTGTTTTTT.

This clonotype was recorded many times. The chain has TRBV6-2 or TRBV6-3 and TRBJ2-1, with unresolved D. The V gene lost 2 bases and the J gene lost 7 bases, with 3 bases spanning the gap. The CDR3 is 11 amino acids. CDR1 and CDR2 (germline): MNHEY, SVGEGT. CDR3 sequence (DNA): TGTGCCAGCAGTTACATAAATGAGCAGTTCTTC. Translating it yields CASSYINEQFF.

As to this clonotype: A far larger clone is one nucleotide away, so this likely arose from a read error. This chain connects TRBV5-1 to TRBJ2-1; the match to TRBD2 covers 9 bases. The germline gives CDR1 SGHRS, CDR2 YFSETQ. The CDR3 loop spans 18 amino acids. The CDR3 DNA reads TGTGCCAACAGCTTGATGGCTAGCGGGATGGGGTCCTACAATGAGCAGTTCTTC. It specifies CANSLMASGMGSYNEQFF.

This clonotype was recorded many times. V is TRBV11-2 and J is TRBJ2-5; D unresolved. The V end lost 5 bases, the J end lost 3 bases, and 13 bases lay between the germline ends. This CDR3 region has 14 residues. Germline V CDR1 and CDR2: SGHAT, FQNNGV. For the CDR3, the DNA is TGTGCCAGCAGCCCCACCCAGCGAAAAGAGACCCAGTACTTC. This sequence encodes CASSPTQRKETQYF.

There are many counts of this clonotype. For the CDR3, the DNA is TGTGCCAGCATAGCCGGGACAGAAAATGAAAAACTGTTTTTT. Protein: CASIAGTENEKLFF. The chain has TRBV6-1 and TRBJ1-4, with 7 bases matching TRBD1. The CDR3 extends over 14 amino acids. Germline-derived CDR1 and CDR2 are MNHNS and SASEGT. V lost 7 bases, J lost 5 bases, and 7 bases stayed unmatched.

Comment on this clonotype: This may stem from a read error, because a much larger clone lies one nucleotide away. The chain is built from TRBV7-2 and TRBJ2-1; 8 bases are a match to TRBD1. The CDR3 contains 12 residues. Germline loops: CDR1 SGHTA, CDR2 FQGNSA. V shed 5 bases, J shed 10 bases, and the junction held 4 bases outside the gene matches. CDR3 region: CASSRTGSEQFF. The CDR3 DNA sequence: TGTGCCAGCAGCCGGACAGGGAGCGAGCAGTTCTTC.

V and J are TRBV7-9 and TRBJ2-5; the D gene is possibly TRBD2 (6 bases). CDR1 and CDR2 from the germline V gene are SEHNR and FQNEAQ (reference sequence). The CDR3 loop spans 15 amino acids. Trimming removed 5 bases from V and 2 bases from J, with 15 bases in between. CDR3 nucleotide sequence: TGTGCCAGCAGCCCCTGGGAGCGGGTACAAGAGACCCAGTACTTC. The encoded protein is CASSPWERVQETQYF.

The sample holds many counts of this clonotype. In DNA form, the CDR3 reads TGTGCCAGCAGCCCAGCGGGGGCCGGCAATCAGCCCCAGCATTTT. It codes for CASSPAGAGNQPQHF. The chain carries TRBV7-9 and TRBJ1-5; D is possibly TRBD1 (6 bases). The germline CDR1 and CDR2 sequences are SEHNR and FQNEAQ (reference sequence). CDR3 size: 15 residues. V was cut by 5 bases and J by 2 bases, with 13 bases left in between.